This T cell receptor (beta chain) was obtained from a study of Graves' ophthalmopathy and Graves' hyperthyroidism. This clonotype came up many times. The CDR3 consists of 15 residues. Germline assignment: CDR1 SGHNT and CDR2 YYREEE (reference sequence). The V and J ends lost 3 bases and 7 bases, in that order; junction bases with no gene match: 13. Amplification of the TCR beta CDR3 regions used RNA transcripts (as template). A first-round RT-PCR used HTBI primers, followed by a second-round multiplex PCR. In TCRdb, the multiplex PCR reads were re-called with MiXCR into one record per CDR3 protein. The table lists around 400,000 distinct CDR3 sequences, around 20% of them singletons.

The sample comprised peripheral blood. V usage is TRBV5-4 and J usage is TRBJ2-7, with 7 positions matching TRBD2. This receptor was identified in a woman aged 18-29 years with Graves' ophthalmopathy. This CDR3 is CASSSGPREMGEQYF. CDR3 sequence (DNA): TGTGCCAGCAGCTCCGGACCGCGGGAGATGGGGGAGCAGTACTTC.